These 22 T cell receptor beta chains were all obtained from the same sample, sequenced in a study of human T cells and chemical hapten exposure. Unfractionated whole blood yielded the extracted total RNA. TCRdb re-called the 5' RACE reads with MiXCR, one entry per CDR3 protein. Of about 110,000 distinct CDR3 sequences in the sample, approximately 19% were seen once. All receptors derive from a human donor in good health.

Here the CDR3 reads CASSPREADTQYF. The DNA for the CDR3 is TGTGCCAGCTCACCCAGGGAGGCAGATACGCAGTATTTT. The chain is built from TRBV18 and TRBJ2-3; tentative D call: TRBD2 (6 bases). From germline, CDR1 is KGHSH and CDR2 LQKENI. Trimming left V 3 bases short and J 4 bases short, with 8 bases between. CDR3 length: 13 residues.

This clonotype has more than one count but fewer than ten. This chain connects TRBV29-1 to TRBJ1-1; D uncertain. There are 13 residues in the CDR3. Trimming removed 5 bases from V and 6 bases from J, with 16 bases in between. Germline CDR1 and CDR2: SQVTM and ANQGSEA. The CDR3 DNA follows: TGCAGCGTTCACCCTCTATCGACCTCTGAAGCTTTCTTT. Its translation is CSVHPLSTSEAFF.

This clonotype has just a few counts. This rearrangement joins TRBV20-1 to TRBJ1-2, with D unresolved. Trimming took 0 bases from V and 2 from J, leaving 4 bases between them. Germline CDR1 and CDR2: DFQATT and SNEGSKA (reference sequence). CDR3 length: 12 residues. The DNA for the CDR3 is TGCAGTGCTAGAGAGACAAACTATGGCTACACCTTC. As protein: CSARETNYGYTF.

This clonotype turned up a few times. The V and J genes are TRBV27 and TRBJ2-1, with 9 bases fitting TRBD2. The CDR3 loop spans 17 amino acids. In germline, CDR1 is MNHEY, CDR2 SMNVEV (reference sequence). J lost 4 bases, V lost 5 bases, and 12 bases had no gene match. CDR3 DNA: TGTGCCAGCAGTCCCGTGGCGGGAGGGCCGTTTTACAATGAGCAGTTCTTC. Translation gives CASSPVAGGPFYNEQFF.

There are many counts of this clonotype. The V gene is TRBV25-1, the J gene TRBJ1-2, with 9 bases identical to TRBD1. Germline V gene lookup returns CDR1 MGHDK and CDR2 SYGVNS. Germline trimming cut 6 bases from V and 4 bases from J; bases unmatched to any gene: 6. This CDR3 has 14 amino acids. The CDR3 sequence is CASRGQGFSYGYTF. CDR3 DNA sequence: TGTGCCAGCAGGGGACAGGGCTTCAGCTATGGCTACACCTTC.

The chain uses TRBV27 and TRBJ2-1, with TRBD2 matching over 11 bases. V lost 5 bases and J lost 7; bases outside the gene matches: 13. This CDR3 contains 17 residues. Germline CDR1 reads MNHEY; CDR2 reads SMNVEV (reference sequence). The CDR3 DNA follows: TGTGCCAGCAGTCGGGGGGTAGCGGGAGGGCATCGTAATGAGCAGTTCTTC. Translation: CASSRGVAGGHRNEQFF.

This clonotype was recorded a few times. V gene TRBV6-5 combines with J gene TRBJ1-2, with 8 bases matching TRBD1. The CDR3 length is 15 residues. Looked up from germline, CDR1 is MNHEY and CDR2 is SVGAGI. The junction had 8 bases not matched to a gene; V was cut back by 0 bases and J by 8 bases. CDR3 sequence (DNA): TGTGCCAGCAGTTACTCTACCAGGGGGCGAGAGGGCTACACCTTC. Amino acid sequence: CASSYSTRGREGYTF.

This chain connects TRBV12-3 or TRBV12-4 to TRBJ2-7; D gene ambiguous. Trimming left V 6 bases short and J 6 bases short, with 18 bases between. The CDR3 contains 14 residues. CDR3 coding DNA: TGTGCCAGCAGCCCATTGCGCAGAGAAGGCGAGCAGTACTTC. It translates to CASSPLRREGEQYF.

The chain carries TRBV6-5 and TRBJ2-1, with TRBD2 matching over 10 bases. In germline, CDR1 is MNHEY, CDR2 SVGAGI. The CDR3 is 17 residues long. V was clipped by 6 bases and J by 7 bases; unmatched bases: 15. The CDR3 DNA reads TGTGCCAGCAGCCCCACCCAAGGGCTAGCGGGAGAAAATGAGCAGTTCTTC. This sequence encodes CASSPTQGLAGENEQFF.

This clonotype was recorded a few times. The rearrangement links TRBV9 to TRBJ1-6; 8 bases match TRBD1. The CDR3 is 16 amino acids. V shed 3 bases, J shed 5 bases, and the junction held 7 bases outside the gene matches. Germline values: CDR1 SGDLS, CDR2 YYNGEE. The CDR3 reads CASSDLQGVDNSPLHF. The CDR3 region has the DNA TGTGCCAGCAGCGATTTACAGGGGGTCGATAATTCACCCCTCCACTTT. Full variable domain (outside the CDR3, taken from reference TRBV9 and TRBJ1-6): DSGVTQTPKHLITATGQRVTLRCSPRSGDLSVYWYQQSLDQGLQFLIQYYNGEERAKGNILERFSAQQFPDLHSELNLSSLELGDSALYFCASSDLQGVDNSPLHFGNGTRLTVT.

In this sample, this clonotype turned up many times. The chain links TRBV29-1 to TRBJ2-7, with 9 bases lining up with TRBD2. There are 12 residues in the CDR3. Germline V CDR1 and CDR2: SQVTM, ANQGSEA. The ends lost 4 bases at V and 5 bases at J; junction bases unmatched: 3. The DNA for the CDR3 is TGCAGCGTTGCCCCTAGCGGGAACGAGCAGTACTTC. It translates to CSVAPSGNEQYF.

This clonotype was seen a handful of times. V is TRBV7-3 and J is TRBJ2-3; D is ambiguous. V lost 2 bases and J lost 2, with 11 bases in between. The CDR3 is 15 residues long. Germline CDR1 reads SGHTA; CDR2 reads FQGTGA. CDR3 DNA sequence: TGTGCCAGCAGCTTATTCGCGACCACCACAGATACGCAGTATTTT. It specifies CASSLFATTTDTQYF.

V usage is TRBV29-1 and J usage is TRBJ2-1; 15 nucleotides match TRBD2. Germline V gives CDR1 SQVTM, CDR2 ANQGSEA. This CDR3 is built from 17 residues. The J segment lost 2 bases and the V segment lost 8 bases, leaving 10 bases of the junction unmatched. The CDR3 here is CSTGTSGRPGTYNEQFF. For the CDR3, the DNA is TGCAGCACCGGGACTAGCGGGAGGCCGGGGACCTACAATGAGCAGTTCTTC.

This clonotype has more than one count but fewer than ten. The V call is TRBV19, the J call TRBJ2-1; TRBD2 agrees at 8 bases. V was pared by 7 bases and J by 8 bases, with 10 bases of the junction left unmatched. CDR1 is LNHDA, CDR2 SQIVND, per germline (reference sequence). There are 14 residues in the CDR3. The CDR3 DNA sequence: TGTGCCAGTACCTCCGGGACTAGTCTCGATGAGCAGTTCTTC. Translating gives CASTSGTSLDEQFF.

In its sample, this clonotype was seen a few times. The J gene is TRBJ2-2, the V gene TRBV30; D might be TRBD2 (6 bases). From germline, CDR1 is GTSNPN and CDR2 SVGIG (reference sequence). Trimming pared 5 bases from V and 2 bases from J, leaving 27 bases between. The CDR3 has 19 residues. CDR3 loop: CAWGPGRRNRGANTGELFF. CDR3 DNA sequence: TGTGCCTGGGGGCCGGGACGGAGAAATCGCGGGGCCAACACCGGGGAGCTGTTTTTT.

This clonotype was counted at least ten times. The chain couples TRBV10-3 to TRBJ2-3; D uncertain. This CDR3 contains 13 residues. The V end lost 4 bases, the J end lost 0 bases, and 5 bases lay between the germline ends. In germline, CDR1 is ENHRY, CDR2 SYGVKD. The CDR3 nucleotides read TGTGCCATCAGTGGCGGCAGCACAGATACGCAGTATTTT. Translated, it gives CAISGGSTDTQYF.

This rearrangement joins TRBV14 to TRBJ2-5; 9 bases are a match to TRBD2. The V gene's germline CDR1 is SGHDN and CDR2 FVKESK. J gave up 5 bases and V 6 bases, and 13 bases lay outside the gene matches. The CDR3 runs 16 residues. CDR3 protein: CASSRQAGGPGETQYF. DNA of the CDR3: TGTGCCAGCAGTCGACAAGCGGGAGGCCCGGGGGAGACCCAGTACTTC.

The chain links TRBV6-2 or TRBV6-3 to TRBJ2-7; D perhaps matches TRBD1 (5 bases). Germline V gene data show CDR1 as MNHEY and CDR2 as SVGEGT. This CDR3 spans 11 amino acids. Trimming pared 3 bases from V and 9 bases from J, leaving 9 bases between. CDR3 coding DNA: TGTGCCAGCAGTTATAGGGGCGGGCAGTACTTC. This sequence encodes CASSYRGGQYF.

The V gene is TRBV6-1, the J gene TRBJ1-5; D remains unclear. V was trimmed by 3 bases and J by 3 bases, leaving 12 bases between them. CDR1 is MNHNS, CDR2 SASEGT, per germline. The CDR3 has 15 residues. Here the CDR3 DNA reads TGTGCCAGCAGTGACAAGACATATACCAATCAGCCCCAGCATTTT. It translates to CASSDKTYTNQPQHF.

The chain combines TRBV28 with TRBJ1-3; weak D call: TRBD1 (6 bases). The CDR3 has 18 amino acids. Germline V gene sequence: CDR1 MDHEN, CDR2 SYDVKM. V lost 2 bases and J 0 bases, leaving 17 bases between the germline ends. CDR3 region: CASSLEGLRQDSGNTIYF. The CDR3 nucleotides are TGTGCCAGCAGTTTAGAGGGTTTGAGACAGGACTCTGGAAACACCATATATTTT.

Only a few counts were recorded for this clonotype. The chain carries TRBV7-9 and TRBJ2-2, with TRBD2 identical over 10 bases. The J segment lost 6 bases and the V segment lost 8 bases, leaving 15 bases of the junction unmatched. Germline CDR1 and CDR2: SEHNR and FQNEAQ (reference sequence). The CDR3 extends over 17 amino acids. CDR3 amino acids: CASPKKGLAGASGELFF. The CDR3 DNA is TGTGCCAGCCCCAAGAAAGGGCTAGCGGGAGCCTCCGGGGAGCTGTTTTTT.

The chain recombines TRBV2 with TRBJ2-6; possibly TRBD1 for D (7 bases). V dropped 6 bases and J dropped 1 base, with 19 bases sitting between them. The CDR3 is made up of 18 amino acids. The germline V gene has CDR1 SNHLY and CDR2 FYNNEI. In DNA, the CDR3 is TGTGCCAGCAGAAAACGGCCGCAGGGGGGATCTGGGGCCAACGTCCTGACTTTC. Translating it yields CASRKRPQGGSGANVLTF.